Below are 25 T cell receptor beta chains sequenced from a single sample in a study of T cell repertoires in cytomegalovirus infection. Which antigens these TCRs recognize remains unknown. TCRdb ran MiXCR on the reads and lists one entry per CDR3 protein. The data contain 650,000 to 900,000 distinct CDR3 sequences, just under 30% of them singletons. Sequencing used cultured CD8+ T cells from PBMCs, obtained from culture after CMV antigen stimulation. The source of these receptors is a human donor in good health (CMV status not recorded). Some clones in this sample may be carry-over from other donors' samples.

This clonotype was counted between two and nine times. This sequence joins TRBV7-9 and TRBJ1-4, with a weak D call TRBD1 (5 bases). CDR3 length equals 16 residues. Germline CDR1 is SEHNR and CDR2 is FQNEAQ (reference sequence). V was pared by 4 bases and J by 3 bases, with 15 bases between. Here the CDR3 DNA reads TGTGCCAGCAGCTCCAGGGTTTCTGAGGCTAATGAAAAACTGTTTTTT. It encodes CASSSRVSEANEKLFF.

The V call is TRBV4-1, the J call TRBJ2-1; D possibly matches TRBD1 or TRBD2 (6 bases each). With 0 bases removed from V and 2 bases from J, the gap between germline ends came to 11 bases. Germline V lookup: CDR1 MGHRA, CDR2 YSYEKL. The CDR3 sequence is 16 residues long. CDR3 protein: CASSQDGGGAYNEQFF. The DNA of the CDR3 is TGCGCCAGCAGCCAAGATGGAGGGGGAGCCTACAATGAGCAGTTCTTC.

V gene TRBV24-1 combines with J gene TRBJ1-4; unclear D gene. The germline V and J ends were trimmed by 4 bases and 2 bases, with 13 bases remaining between them. Germline V gene lookup returns CDR1 KGHDR and CDR2 SFDVKD. CDR3 length: 16 amino acids. The CDR3: CATSDPPSETNEKLFF. The CDR3 DNA reads TGTGCCACCAGTGACCCCCCTTCGGAGACTAATGAAAAACTGTTTTTT.

This clonotype was recorded at least ten times. The chain uses TRBV7-2 and TRBJ2-1, with D unclear. The V and J ends lost 11 bases and 2 bases respectively, with 13 bases between them. Germline V lookup: CDR1 SGHTA, CDR2 FQGNSA. This CDR3 is built from 13 residues. CDR3 sequence (DNA): TGTGCCTGCCTGCAGCGCCCCTACAATGAGCAGTTCTTC. Translation: CACLQRPYNEQFF. Together with reference TRBV7-2 and TRBJ2-1, the CDR3 gives the full variable domain: GAGVSQSPSNKVTEKGKDVELRCDPISGHTALYWYRQSLGQGLEFLIYFQGNSAPDKSGLPSDRFSAERTGGSVSTLTIQRTQQEDSAVYLCACLQRPYNEQFFGPGTRLTVL.

This clonotype was counted between two and nine times. In DNA form, the CDR3 reads TGCAGTGCTAGAGGCCGTCGACCGCCCGTTCCCTACGAGCAGTACGTC. Translated, it gives CSARGRRPPVPYEQYV. V and J are TRBV20-1 and TRBJ2-7; the D is unclear. Germline lookup yields CDR1 DFQATT and CDR2 SNEGSKA (reference sequence). The CDR3 is 16 residues long. V was shortened by 1 base and J by 2 bases, with 18 bases between the two germline ends.

This clonotype turned up a few times. CDR3 sequence (DNA): TGTGCCAGTAGTATGTCGGGGCCCACTGAAGCTTTCTTT. As protein: CASSMSGPTEAFF. This chain joins TRBV19 and TRBJ1-1, with TRBD1 as a possible D gene (5 bases). The CDR3 covers 13 residues. CDR1 and CDR2 from the germline V gene are LNHDA and SQIVND (reference sequence). Trimming left V 3 bases short and J 4 bases short, with 9 bases between.

The CDR3 DNA is TGTGCCAGCAGTTACTCGGCGGCCTCGGGCACTGAAGCTTTCTTT. Its translation is CASSYSAASGTEAFF. V and J are TRBV6-2 or TRBV6-3 and TRBJ1-1; unclear D gene. The CDR3 has 15 amino acids. Trimming left V 0 bases short and J 4 bases short, with 12 bases between. Germline V gives CDR1 MNHEY, CDR2 SVGEGT.

The rearrangement joins TRBV12-3 or TRBV12-4 to TRBJ2-1; D remains unclear. V shed 3 bases and J shed 6 bases, with 3 bases lying between them. The CDR3 totals 11 residues. The CDR3 spells CASSFVNEQFF. The CDR3 DNA is TGTGCCAGCAGTTTTGTCAATGAGCAGTTCTTC.

The chain combines TRBV19 with TRBJ2-1; 10 bases are a match to TRBD2. CDR1 LNHDA and CDR2 SQIVND come from the germline V gene (reference sequence). CDR3 size: 12 residues. V lost 7 bases to trimming and J lost 15 bases; unmatched junction nucleotides: 9. The CDR3: CASTPSGGGTFF. The CDR3 bases are TGTGCCAGTACCCCGAGCGGGGGGGGGACGTTCTTC. The whole variable domain, filled in from reference TRBV19 and TRBJ2-1, reads DGGITQSPKYLFRKEGQNVTLSCEQNLNHDAMYWYRQDPGQGLRLIYYSQIVNDFQKGDIAEGYSVSREKKESFPLTVTSAQKNPTAFYLCASTPSGGGTFFGPGTRLTVL.

The chain couples TRBV19 to TRBJ1-2; the D gene is possibly TRBD1 (5 bases). This CDR3 has 12 amino acids. Trimming took off 11 bases at V and 4 bases at J, with 14 bases between the two ends. From germline, CDR1 is LNHDA and CDR2 SQIVND (reference sequence). In DNA form, the CDR3 reads TGTGCCGTCGGGGCGCTTGGCTATGGCTACACCTTC. As protein: CAVGALGYGYTF.

In this sample, this clonotype turned up a few times. J is TRBJ1-2 and V is TRBV9; 10 positions match TRBD1. There are 14 residues in the CDR3. V dropped 5 bases and J dropped 7; count of bases not matched to a gene: 8. CDR1 and CDR2 from the germline V gene are SGDLS and YYNGEE. Here the CDR3 reads CASRDRGGAGGYTF. The DNA for the CDR3 is TGTGCCAGCAGGGACAGGGGGGGAGCCGGTGGCTACACCTTC.

The chain carries TRBV28 and TRBJ2-1; D ambiguous. Trimming pared 3 bases from V and 5 bases from J, leaving 11 bases between. This CDR3 has 14 residues. The germline CDR1 and CDR2 sequences are MDHEN and SYDVKM. The CDR3 reads CASSLVVPNNEQFF. CDR3 sequence (DNA): TGTGCCAGCAGTTTGGTGGTCCCCAACAATGAGCAGTTCTTC.

The rearrangement links TRBV7-2 to TRBJ2-7, with a possible D match to TRBD2 (5 bases). This CDR3 contains 15 residues. Per germline, CDR1 SGHTA and CDR2 FQGNSA. The chain's CDR3 is CANSLAPMGPYEQYV. In DNA form, the CDR3 reads TGTGCCAACAGCTTAGCGCCCATGGGTCCCTACGAGCAGTACGTC.

There are a few counts of this clonotype. The chain joins TRBV2 to TRBJ2-1; D not resolved. Germline V gene lookup returns CDR1 SNHLY and CDR2 FYNNEI. This CDR3 has 14 amino acids. Trimming stripped 5 bases from V and 0 bases from J, with 8 bases between. The CDR3 region is CASSSMSSYNEQFF. CDR3 coding DNA: TGTGCCAGCAGTTCTATGAGCTCCTACAATGAGCAGTTCTTC.

CDR3 sequence: CASSPTPGLAGTNTGELFF. CDR3 nucleotides: TGTGCCAGCAGTCCTACCCCGGGACTAGCGGGGACCAACACCGGGGAGCTGTTTTTT. The chain joins TRBV13 to TRBJ2-2; 13 bases are a match to TRBD2. Germline V gene sequence: CDR1 PRHDT, CDR2 FYEKMQ (reference sequence). J was trimmed by 2 bases and V by 6 bases; bases with no gene match: 12. The CDR3 runs 19 residues.

This clonotype was found a few times. The chain links TRBV12-3 or TRBV12-4 to TRBJ1-2; D possibly corresponds to TRBD1 (5 bases). This CDR3 has 12 amino acids. V lost 6 bases and J 6 bases, leaving 11 bases between the germline ends. The chain's CDR3 is CASRPGTDGYTF. The CDR3 DNA reads TGTGCCAGCAGACCCGGGACCGATGGCTACACCTTC.

There are a few counts of this clonotype. This rearrangement joins TRBV4-1 to TRBJ1-2; 8 bases match TRBD1. This CDR3 spans 15 amino acids. After removal of 3 bases from V and 2 bases from J, the junction contained 5 bases not matched to a gene. Germline V gives CDR1 MGHRA, CDR2 YSYEKL. CDR3 amino acids: CASSHTGGVNYGYTF. The CDR3 DNA follows: TGCGCCAGCAGCCACACAGGGGGGGTCAACTATGGCTACACCTTC.

This chain links TRBV4-1 with TRBJ2-1; D is ambiguous. CDR1 and CDR2 (germline): MGHRA, YSYEKL. This CDR3 spans 13 amino acids. Trimming took off 8 bases at V and 8 bases at J, with 16 bases between the two ends. The CDR3 region has the DNA TGCGCCAGCTCCGGTGGGCTGAAGGATGAGCAGTTCTTC. Encoded protein: CASSGGLKDEQFF.

This clonotype was picked up a small number of times. The chain couples TRBV19 to TRBJ1-1; 10 positions match TRBD1. Germline CDR1 and CDR2: LNHDA and SQIVND (reference sequence). The trim removed 7 bases at V and 10 bases at J, leaving 6 bases unmatched. The CDR3 sequence is 12 residues long. The CDR3 DNA is TGTGCCAGTATCGGGACAGGGGAAAGAGCTTTCTTT. Protein product: CASIGTGERAFF. Together with reference TRBV19 and TRBJ1-1, the CDR3 gives the full variable domain: DGGITQSPKYLFRKEGQNVTLSCEQNLNHDAMYWYRQDPGQGLRLIYYSQIVNDFQKGDIAEGYSVSREKKESFPLTVTSAQKNPTAFYLCASIGTGERAFFGQGTRLTVV.

The chain carries TRBV2 and TRBJ2-7; possibly TRBD2 for D (5 bases). The germline V and J ends were trimmed by 6 bases and 3 bases, with 9 bases remaining between them. Germline-derived CDR1 and CDR2 are SNHLY and FYNNEI. The CDR3 consists of 12 residues. The CDR3 DNA is TGTGCCAGCAGGGACGGACTCTACGAGCAGTACTTC. It is translated as CASRDGLYEQYF.

J is TRBJ1-1 and V is TRBV29-1; perhaps TRBD1 as D (5 bases). CDR1 and CDR2 from the germline V gene are SQVTM and ANQGSEA. V lost 6 bases and J lost 6, with 14 bases in between. The CDR3 totals 12 residues. The CDR3 DNA sequence: TGCAGCGTGTTTACAGGCGGACCTGAAGCTTTCTTT. Protein product: CSVFTGGPEAFF. Full variable domain (rest looked up from reference TRBV29-1 and TRBJ1-1): SAVISQKPSRDICQRGTSLTIQCQVDSQVTMMFWYRQQPGQSLTLIATANQGSEATYESGFVIDKFPISRPNLTFSTLTVSNMSPEDSSIYLCSVFTGGPEAFFGQGTRLTVV.

As to this clonotype: At one end, the junction sequence differs from germline, possibly due to a read error. The chain joins TRBV29-1 to TRBJ1-2; the match to TRBD1 covers 7 bases. This CDR3 has 8 residues. Germline CDR1 SQVTM, CDR2 ANQGSEA. CDR3 coding DNA: TGCAGCGTTGAGAGGGACAGCTTC. Translated: CSVERDSF.

This chain connects TRBV4-1 to TRBJ2-5, with 7 bases aligning to TRBD2. Germline assignment: CDR1 MGHRA and CDR2 YSYEKL. The CDR3 runs 13 residues. V was pared by 5 bases and J by 3 bases, with 3 bases of the junction left unmatched. CDR3 nucleotides: TGCGCCAGCAGCAAAGGGAGGGAAGAGACCCAGTACTTC. As protein: CASSKGREETQYF.

This chain links TRBV7-8 with TRBJ1-6; possibly TRBD1 for D (6 bases). CDR1 is SGHVS and CDR2 is FQNEAQ in the germline V gene. The CDR3 sequence is 12 residues long. The V gene lost 11 bases and the J gene lost 10 bases, with 15 bases spanning the gap. Written as DNA, the CDR3 is TGTGCCTCTGAGGGGGGAAACTCACCCCTCCACTTT. It encodes CASEGGNSPLHF.

This clonotype appeared many times. This chain links TRBV12-3 or TRBV12-4 with TRBJ2-3; the D is unclear. V shed 1 base and J shed 2 bases, with 10 bases lying between them. This CDR3 has 15 residues. In DNA, the CDR3 is TGTGCCAGCAGTTTAGACCGGATTCCCACAGATACGCAGTATTTT. Translating gives CASSLDRIPTDTQYF.